The rows below give T cell receptor beta chains drawn from one sample of a study of T cells in localized non-small cell lung cancer. Repertoires were generated with immunoSEQ multiplex PCR, while TCRdb's copy carries only in-frame clones and drops some. Of over 45,000 clones detected, 85% to 90% appear once; the ten largest clones hold roughly a sixth. Sequencing used PBMCs, obtained before any cancer treatment. The receptors derive from a female donor with stage II lung adenocarcinoma. The CDR3 runs from the conserved cysteine through the conserved F or W. The D gene is left open where the match is weak. Size is omitted from some rows. Given values are once, few, many or a class for expanded clones.

d_call,clone_size,j_call,v_call,cdr3_nt,cdr3_aa
NA,NA,TRBJ1-1,TRBV14,TGTGCCAGCAGCCCAGTGGGGGGCTACTCTGAAGCTTTCTTT,CASSPVGGYSEAFF
NA,NA,TRBJ1-1,TRBV5-5,TGTGCCAGCAGCTTGATCCCTGAAGCTTTCTTT,CASSLIPEAFF
NA,NA,TRBJ2-1,TRBV5-6,TGTGCCAGCAGCCCCCAGCCAGGGTACAATGAGCAGTTCTTC,CASSPQPGYNEQFF
TRBD2,NA,TRBJ2-1,TRBV13,TGTGCCAGCAGCTCCGGGACTAGCGGGGCGAATGAGCAGTTCTTC,CASSSGTSGANEQFF
TRBD1,NA,TRBJ1-2,TRBV5-1,TGCGCCAGCAGCTTGACGGGACAGGGGGCGGGTGGCTACACCTTC,CASSLTGQGAGGYTF
TRBD2,NA,TRBJ2-1,TRBV2,TGTGCCAGCAGCGGGACTAGCGTCGACAATGAGCAGTTCTTC,CASSGTSVDNEQFF
NA,NA,TRBJ2-3,TRBV12-5,TGTGCTAGTGCCTCGGGGAGCCAAAACACAGATACGCAGTATTTT,CASASGSQNTDTQYF
TRBD2,NA,TRBJ2-3,TRBV4-2,TGTGCCAGCAGCCAAGGAGGGAAGACTAGCGGGGCTAGCACAGATACGCAGTATTTT,CASSQGGKTSGASTDTQYF
NA,few,TRBJ2-3,TRBV29-1,TGCAGCGTTGTGGGGGGGGCGCTGCAAACAGATACGCAGTATTTT,CSVVGGALQTDTQYF
NA,once,TRBJ1-1,TRBV6-1,TGTGCCAGCAGTGAATTGGCGCGCAGGGACACTGAAGCTTTCTTT,CASSELARRDTEAFF
NA,NA,TRBJ1-1,TRBV6-5,TGTGCCAGCAGTTACGGCAGGAACACTGAAGCTTTCTTT,CASSYGRNTEAFF
NA,NA,TRBJ1-1,TRBV5-4,TGTGCCAGCAGAGCTTGGGGGGGCAGAAACACTGAAGCTTTCTTT,CASRAWGGRNTEAFF
TRBD1,once,TRBJ1-1,TRBV28,TGTGCCAGCAGCCTAGGGACAGGGGAAATTCACACTGAAGCTTTCTTT,CASSLGTGEIHTEAFF
NA,NA,TRBJ1-5,TRBV7-8,TGTGCCAGCAGCTTAGCAGTAAACAGCAATCAGCCCCAGCATTTT,CASSLAVNSNQPQHF
NA,once,TRBJ1-5,TRBV19,TGTGCCAGTAGCCAAGAGACTAGCAATCAGCCCCAGCATTTT,CASSQETSNQPQHF
NA,NA,TRBJ2-1,TRBV7-2,TGTGCCAGCAGCTTAACAAACACTAGAAAGTTCTTC,CASSLTNTRKFF
NA,NA,TRBJ1-1,TRBV2,TGTGCCAGCACCGTCCAAGGGAACACTGAAGCTTTCTTT,CASTVQGNTEAFF
NA,NA,TRBJ1-5,TRBV10-3,TGTGCCATCAGTGAGTCGGAGGTCAGGTTGAGCAATCAGCCCCAGCATTTT,CAISESEVRLSNQPQHF
NA,NA,TRBJ2-1,TRBV19,TGTGCCAGTACCGTGGACGGGAGCTCCTACAATGAGCAGTTCTTC,CASTVDGSSYNEQFF
NA,few,TRBJ1-6,TRBV5-1,TGCGCCAGCACCACGGTACTTGGGTCACCCCTCCACTTT,CASTTVLGSPLHF
NA,NA,TRBJ2-1,TRBV15,TGTGCCACCAGCAAGCGGGTGTTGAATGGGTACAATGAGCAGTTCTTC,CATSKRVLNGYNEQFF
NA,few,TRBJ2-7,TRBV6-6,TGTGCCAGCAGATTCGGGGAGTCCGAGCAGTACTTC,CASRFGESEQYF
NA,once,TRBJ1-2,TRBV9,TGTGCCAGCAGCGTAGACAGCCATCTCTATGGCTACACCTTC,CASSVDSHLYGYTF
TRBD2,NA,TRBJ2-7,TRBV2,TGTGCCAGCAGTGAAGACTCAGGGAGGGGCTACGAGCAGTACTTC,CASSEDSGRGYEQYF
TRBD1,NA,TRBJ1-3,TRBV18,TGTGCCAGCTCCCGGACAGGGGAGGATAGAAACACCATATATTTT,CASSRTGEDRNTIYF
TRBD1,NA,TRBJ1-2,TRBV5-1,TGCGCCAGCAGCTTGGAGTACGGGACAGGGGGCCAGCATGGCTACACCTTC,CASSLEYGTGGQHGYTF
NA,NA,TRBJ1-1,TRBV6-6,TGTGCCAGCAGTTACGGGGGAGTGAACACTGAAGCTTTCTTT,CASSYGGVNTEAFF
NA,NA,TRBJ1-1,TRBV4-2,TGTGCCAGCAGCCTCTACAGAACAGGGAACACTGAAGCTTTCTTT,CASSLYRTGNTEAFF
TRBD1,once,TRBJ1-1,TRBV6-5,TGTGCCAGCACCCGGACAGGGCCTGAAGCTTTCTTT,CASTRTGPEAFF
NA,NA,TRBJ2-1,TRBV29-1,TGCAGCGTTTTACCGGGACGGGGCTACAATGAGCAGTTCTTC,CSVLPGRGYNEQFF
NA,NA,TRBJ2-3,TRBV2,TGTGCCAGCAGTGGAAGGGGGGGACTACGCACAGATACGCAGTATTTT,CASSGRGGLRTDTQYF
NA,NA,TRBJ2-7,TRBV6-6,TGTGCCAGCAGTTACGCCCCGGGTTACGAGCAGTACTTC,CASSYAPGYEQYF
NA,NA,TRBJ1-2,TRBV30,TGTGCCTGGGCAGGACAGCTTTATGGCTACACCTTC,CAWAGQLYGYTF
TRBD1,NA,TRBJ2-1,TRBV18,TGTGCCAGCTCACCACCAACAGGGGTCGGCTACAATGAGCAGTTCTTC,CASSPPTGVGYNEQFF
NA,NA,TRBJ2-7,TRBV5-1,TGCGCCAGCAGCTTGGGGGCAGCATCCATCGGCTACGAGCAGTACTTC,CASSLGAASIGYEQYF
NA,NA,TRBJ1-2,TRBV9,TGTGCCAGCAGCGTAGAGGAGCCAGGGTCTTTTATGCAACACTCTGGCTACACCTTC,CASSVEEPGSFMQHSGYTF
NA,NA,TRBJ1-2,TRBV25-1,TGTGCCAGCAGTGGCTTTCCCGGGACACCTAACTATGGCTACACCTTC,CASSGFPGTPNYGYTF
TRBD1,NA,TRBJ1-5,TRBV4-1,TGCGCCAGCAGCCAACCGCGACAGGGTAGTAATCAGCCCCAGCATTTT,CASSQPRQGSNQPQHF
NA,NA,TRBJ1-5,TRBV4-1,TGCGCCAGCAGCCAAGACGGTGGGGATCAGCCCCAGCATTTT,CASSQDGGDQPQHF
TRBD2,NA,TRBJ2-1,TRBV27,TGTGCCAGCAGTCCTCATAGCGGGGGGGCGTGGGCGGTTATTAATGAGCAGTTCTTC,CASSPHSGGAWAVINEQFF
NA,NA,TRBJ1-5,TRBV7-6,TGTGCCAGCAGCTTAGGGCAGAATCAGCCCCAGCATTTT,CASSLGQNQPQHF
NA,large,TRBJ1-5,TRBV6-4,TGTGCCAGCAGTGCTTCTGGGGATAGCAATCAGCCCCAGCATTTT,CASSASGDSNQPQHF
TRBD1,NA,TRBJ1-5,TRBV4-2,TGTGCCAGCAGCCAAAGACAGGGGGCGAGTAATCAGCCCCAGCATTTT,CASSQRQGASNQPQHF
TRBD2,NA,TRBJ2-1,TRBV5-1,TGCGCCAGCAGCGGGGGACTAGCGGTGACCTACAATGAGCAGTTCTTC,CASSGGLAVTYNEQFF
TRBD1,NA,TRBJ1-5,TRBV27,TGTGCCAGCAGTGGGACAGGGGACCAGCCCCAGCATTTT,CASSGTGDQPQHF
TRBD1,NA,TRBJ1-1,TRBV29-1,TGCAGCACCCCAGCCCAGGGGGCTTCACAGTCCACTGAAGCTTTCTTT,CSTPAQGASQSTEAFF
TRBD2,NA,TRBJ2-4,TRBV5-1,TGCGCCAGCAGCTTGGGAGCGGGGAATGGCAAAAACATTCAGTACTTC,CASSLGAGNGKNIQYF
NA,NA,TRBJ2-1,TRBV5-1,TGCGCCAGCAGCTTGGGGGCGCAGGGGTCCAATGAGCAGTTCTTC,CASSLGAQGSNEQFF
NA,few,TRBJ1-1,TRBV5-5,TGTGCCAGCAGCTTACAGAGAATGAACACTGAAGCTTTCTTT,CASSLQRMNTEAFF
TRBD1,once,TRBJ1-1,TRBV7-9,TGTGCCAGCAGCTTAGCTGTACAGGGGGCGGCTGAAGCTTTCTTT,CASSLAVQGAAEAFF
NA,NA,TRBJ1-5,TRBV6-5,TGTGCCAGCCAATTGGGTAGCAATCAGCCCCAGCATTTT,CASQLGSNQPQHF
NA,NA,TRBJ2-3,TRBV5-1,TGCGCCAGCAGCTTTGCTAGCGCGGATACGCAGTATTTT,CASSFASADTQYF
TRBD2,NA,TRBJ2-5,TRBV5-1,TGCGCCAGCAGCTCCGGACTAGCGGGGAAAGAGACCCAGTACTTC,CASSSGLAGKETQYF
NA,NA,TRBJ1-3,TRBV2,TGTGCCAGCAGTGGGGAGGCGGGAAACACCATATATTTT,CASSGEAGNTIYF